A single sample is the source of the 24 T cell receptor beta chains below, sequenced in a study of T cells in women clearing cervical HPV infection. Sequencing was performed with immunoSEQ multiplex PCR; in TCRdb, only in-frame clones are kept and a portion is missing. The table counts around 35,000 clones; around 1.6% lies in the top ten. Sample: blood buffy coat. The origin of the receptors is a woman between 18 and 75 years old with a cervical HPV16 infection that either progressed to CIN3+ or cleared (not recorded which).

About this clone itself: Germline is not matched at one junction end, which may reflect a read error. The sequenced fragment ends 3 residues before the CDR3 boundary, so the rest is inferred from the germline J gene. This CDR3 is also generated by other DNA sequences in the sample. The chain links TRBV5-1 to TRBJ1-3; no clear D gene. The CDR3 has 14 amino acids. The germline V gene has CDR1 SGHRS and CDR2 YFSETQ. The CDR3 region is CASSLDSSGNTIYF. CDR3 DNA (partial): TGCGCCAGCAGCTTGGACAGCTCTGGAAACACA.

On this clone itself: The read terminates 3 residues before the CDR3 end, so the remaining end is supplied by the germline J gene. The V gene is TRBV18, the J gene TRBJ1-1; D remains unclear. Germline-derived CDR1 and CDR2 are KGHSH and LQKENI. Trimming took 5 bases from V and 4 from J, leaving 14 bases between them. The CDR3 is made up of 14 amino acids. The CDR3 here is CASSSERGGTEAFF. The sequenced CDR3 bases are TGTGCCAGCTCAAGTGAGCGAGGAGGCACTGAA.

About this clone: The read is 3 residues too short to cover the CDR3 end, so that end is filled in from the germline J gene. This chain joins TRBV7-2 and TRBJ2-7, with TRBD2 identical over 7 bases. Germline V lookup: CDR1 SGHTA, CDR2 FQGNSA. V was clipped by 4 bases and J by 2 bases; unmatched bases: 5. The CDR3 is 14 amino acids. The CDR3 region is CASSSGTTPYEQYF. Partial CDR3 DNA: TGTGCCAGCAGCTCAGGGACTACCCCCTACGAG.

As regards this clone: The read terminates 3 residues before the CDR3 end, so the remaining end is supplied by the germline J gene. J is TRBJ2-4 and V is TRBV2, with a weak D call TRBD2 (6 bases). Germline V gene sequence: CDR1 SNHLY, CDR2 FYNNEI. The CDR3 length is 14 residues. The CDR3 spells CASSPSPRAEGQYF. The covered CDR3 bases are TGTGCCAGCAGCCCCAGCCCGCGGGCGGAGGGT. The full variable domain, its missing parts supplied by reference TRBV2 and TRBJ2-4, is EPEVTQTPSHQVTQMGQEVILRCVPISNHLYFYWYRQILGQKVEFLVSFYNNEISEKSEIFDDQFSVERPDGSNFTLKIRSTKLEDSAMYFCASSPSPRAEGQYFGAGTRLSVL.

On this clone itself: The read ends 3 residues early relative to the CDR3; the germline J gene fills the gap. This rearrangement joins TRBV18 to TRBJ2-3, with TRBD2 matching over 8 bases. The CDR3 extends over 16 amino acids. Germline V CDR1 and CDR2: KGHSH, LQKENI. V shed 3 bases, J shed 0 bases, and the junction held 5 bases outside the gene matches. The DNA read from the CDR3 is TGTGCCAGCTCACCTGCGACTAGCGCGAGCACAGATACG. Its protein product is CASSPATSASTDT. The CDR3 in full is CASSPATSASTDTQYF.

To note about this clone: The read stops 3 residues short of the end of the CDR3; the missing end is completed from the germline J gene. The chain combines TRBV18 with TRBJ2-2; 14 bases map to TRBD2. The CDR3 consists of 18 residues. Per germline, CDR1 KGHSH and CDR2 LQKENI. With 5 bases clipped from V and 7 bases from J, the junction kept 12 bases outside the gene matches. The CDR3 bases that were read are TGTGCCAGCTCATCTCGTTCGACTAGCGGGAGGGCCGACGGGGAG. Translating gives CASSSRSTSGRADGE. The whole CDR3 is CASSSRSTSGRADGELFF.

As regards this clone: The read ends 3 residues before the CDR3 terminus; that terminus is restored from the germline J gene. The V call is TRBV5-1, the J call TRBJ1-6, with 9 bases that match TRBD1. Germline loops: CDR1 SGHRS, CDR2 YFSETQ. This CDR3 contains 15 residues. V lost 3 bases to trimming and J lost 10 bases; unmatched junction nucleotides: 8. The covered CDR3 bases are TGCGCCAGCAGCTGGACAGGGGTAGAGCGGTCACCC. As protein: CASSWTGVERSP. The whole CDR3 region reads CASSWTGVERSPLHF.

Points on this clone: The observed sequence ends 3 residues before the CDR3 terminus, with the missing tail filled in from the germline J gene. This chain links TRBV2 with TRBJ2-5; a weak D match, TRBD2 (6 bases). Germline V gene sequence: CDR1 SNHLY, CDR2 FYNNEI. The CDR3 length is 15 residues. V gave up 5 bases and J gave up 6 bases, with 19 bases separating them. CDR3 residues: CASSPLSSVTKTQYF. The sequenced CDR3 bases are TGTGCCAGCAGTCCCCTTTCTAGCGTTACAAAGACC.

A remark on this clone: The read terminates 3 residues before the CDR3 end, so the remaining end is supplied by the germline J gene. V and J are TRBV30 and TRBJ1-4; 9 bases are a match to TRBD1. The CDR3 consists of 16 residues. Trimming removed 2 bases from V and 7 bases from J; junction bases left unmatched: 11. The germline V gene encodes CDR1 GTSNPN and CDR2 SVGIG (reference sequence). The CDR3 loop reads CAWSLFRDRAREKLFF. The CDR3 DNA, read in part, is TGTGCCTGGAGTCTCTTTAGGGACAGGGCTCGTGAAAAA.

For this clone: With the read ending 3 residues before the CDR3 end, the germline J gene is used to fill in that end. This rearrangement joins TRBV18 to TRBJ1-1, with a tentative D call TRBD1 (5 bases). CDR1 and CDR2 from the germline V gene are KGHSH and LQKENI. The V end lost 1 base, the J end lost 4 bases, and 13 bases lay between the germline ends. This CDR3 comprises 15 residues. The covered CDR3 bases are TGTGCCAGCTCACCACGCATTCTCGGGGGCACTGAA. Translating gives CASSPRILGGTE. The full CDR3 sequence reads CASSPRILGGTEAFF. The full variable domain, in which reference TRBV18 and TRBJ1-1 provide the parts outside the CDR3, is NAGVMQNPRHLVRRRGQEARLRCSPMKGHSHVYWYRQLPEEGLKFMVYLQKENIIDESGMPKERFSAEFPKEGPSILRIQQVVRGDSAAYFCASSPRILGGTEAFFGQGTRLTVV.

Concerning this clone: The read is 3 residues too short to cover the CDR3 end, so that end is filled in from the germline J gene. The chain combines TRBV2 with TRBJ1-6; 9 nucleotides agree with TRBD1. This CDR3 has 16 amino acids. Germline V gene data show CDR1 as SNHLY and CDR2 as FYNNEI. This CDR3 reads CASSEGWGQGGSSLHF. The covered CDR3 bases are TGTGCCAGCAGTGAAGGGTGGGGACAGGGAGGATCATCC.

As for this clone: The CDR3 end falls 3 residues outside the read, so it is completed with the germline J gene. The chain is built from TRBV7-2 and TRBJ2-1; no definite D call. With 11 bases removed from V and 0 bases from J, the gap between germline ends came to 14 bases. Germline-derived CDR1 and CDR2 are SGHTA and FQGNSA. The length of the CDR3 is 14 residues. CDR3 loop: CASTMAGSYNEQFF. The sequenced CDR3 bases are TGTGCCTCCACAATGGCAGGCTCCTACAATGAG.

Comment on this clone: The CDR3 goes on 3 residues after the read ends, and that part is filled in from the germline J gene. The chain couples TRBV18 to TRBJ2-2; D possibly corresponds to TRBD1 (5 bases). The CDR3 extends over 16 amino acids. The germline CDR1 and CDR2 sequences are KGHSH and LQKENI. This CDR3 reads CASSPPGGTGANVLFF. CDR3 bases read: TGTGCCAGCTCACCACCCGGTGGAACTGGGGCCAACGTG.

A note on this clone: The read falls 3 residues short of the CDR3 end, and the missing part is taken from the germline J gene. This chain joins TRBV20-1 and TRBJ1-5; no clear D. The CDR3 has 13 residues. Germline V lookup: CDR1 DFQATT, CDR2 SNEGSKA (reference sequence). V was cut by 1 base and J by 5 bases, with 9 bases left in between. The CDR3 here is CSARGHRDQPQHF. The CDR3 DNA, read in part, is TGCAGTGCTAGAGGCCACCGCGATCAGCCC.

Partial CDR3 DNA: TGTGCCAGCTCATCCCTCTCAGGGGCCACCAACACCGGGGAG. Its protein is CASSSLSGATNTGE. The full CDR3 protein reads CASSSLSGATNTGELFF. The chain carries TRBV18 and TRBJ2-2; D is possibly TRBD1 (6 bases). The read finishes 3 residues shy of the CDR3 end, and the germline J gene is used to complete it. CDR3 length: 17 amino acids. Trimming pared 5 bases from V and 2 bases from J, leaving 18 bases between. Germline V gene sequence: CDR1 KGHSH, CDR2 LQKENI.

On this clone itself: The read ends 3 residues before the CDR3 terminus; that terminus is restored from the germline J gene. The chain couples TRBV28 to TRBJ2-7, with D possibly matching TRBD1 (5 bases). V lost 4 bases and J 3 bases, leaving 10 bases between the germline ends. Germline CDR1 is MDHEN and CDR2 is SYDVKM. The CDR3 contains 13 residues. Incomplete CDR3 DNA: TGTGCCAGCAGTTGGGGCCAAAACTACGAG. It translates to CASSWGQNYE. The complete CDR3 reads CASSWGQNYEQYF.

A word on this clone: The read stops 3 residues short of the end of the CDR3; the missing end is completed from the germline J gene. The sample holds other DNA sequences that translate to the same CDR3. This chain connects TRBV2 to TRBJ2-5; 10 nucleotides line up with TRBD1. The CDR3 is 15 amino acids. V lost 1 base to trimming and J lost 5 bases; unmatched junction nucleotides: 4. The germline V gene encodes CDR1 SNHLY and CDR2 FYNNEI. The CDR3: CASSEGTGGSETQYF. The CDR3 bases that were read are TGTGCCAGCAGTGAAGGGACAGGGGGTTCGGAGACC.

With respect to this clone: Sequencing ends 3 residues short of the CDR3 end; the germline J gene provides the rest. The gene calls are TRBV5-4 and TRBJ1-1; D unresolved. The CDR3 spans 13 residues. CDR1 is SGHNT, CDR2 YYREEE, per germline (reference sequence). V lost 8 bases, J lost 3 bases, and 14 bases lay in between. The CDR3 spells CASAGFGDTEAFF. CDR3 DNA (partial): TGTGCCAGTGCGGGGTTTGGGGACACTGAA.

To note about this clone: The CDR3 extends 3 residues past the end of the read, so its final part is completed from the germline J gene. This sequence joins TRBV20-1 and TRBJ2-5; tentatively, D is TRBD1 (5 bases). The CDR3 loop spans 14 amino acids. Trimming pared 3 bases from V and 5 bases from J, leaving 16 bases between. Germline CDR1 is DFQATT and CDR2 is SNEGSKA (reference sequence). The sequenced CDR3 bases are TGCAGTGCTAGCCCACCACAGGTCCGGGAGACC. As protein: CSASPPQVRET. The full CDR3 reads CSASPPQVRETQYF.

With respect to this clone: The CDR3 end is not reached by the read, which stops 3 residues before it; the germline J gene fills it in. The chain combines TRBV18 with TRBJ1-1; D ambiguous. The CDR3 is made up of 12 amino acids. Trimming shortened V by 1 base and J by 3 bases, and 3 bases separated the two germline ends. CDR1 is KGHSH and CDR2 is LQKENI in the germline V gene. The DNA read from the CDR3 is TGTGCCAGCTCACCACAGGACACTGAA. Protein: CASSPQDTE. The whole CDR3 reads CASSPQDTEAFF. The full variable domain, with the rest looked up from reference TRBV18 and TRBJ1-1, is NAGVMQNPRHLVRRRGQEARLRCSPMKGHSHVYWYRQLPEEGLKFMVYLQKENIIDESGMPKERFSAEFPKEGPSILRIQQVVRGDSAAYFCASSPQDTEAFFGQGTRLTVV.

In the case of this clone: The read terminates 3 residues ahead of where the CDR3 ends, so the germline J gene completes it. This chain uses TRBV28 with TRBJ2-5; 10 bases are shared with TRBD1. CDR1 and CDR2 (germline): MDHEN, SYDVKM. CDR3 length equals 14 residues. J gave up 5 bases and V 6 bases, and 6 bases lay outside the gene matches. The CDR3: CASRGQGQGETQYF. The sequenced CDR3 bases are TGTGCCAGCAGGGGACAGGGGCAAGGGGAGACC.

A word on this clone: The CDR3 extends 3 residues past the end of the read, so its final part is completed from the germline J gene. The rearrangement uses TRBV20-1 and TRBJ2-3; D might be TRBD1 (8 bases). Germline CDR1 DFQATT, CDR2 SNEGSKA (reference sequence). This CDR3 is 14 amino acids long. CDR3 bases read: TGCAGTGCTAGCCCACAGGGGGGGGTTCAGCCG. It specifies CSASPQGGVQP. In full, the CDR3 reads CSASPQGGVQPQYF.

About this clone: Read sequence stops 3 residues before the CDR3 end, and the germline J gene provides the missing end. The rearrangement uses TRBV5-1 and TRBJ2-5; D may be TRBD2 (6 bases). This CDR3 spans 15 amino acids. Germline CDR1 is SGHRS and CDR2 is YFSETQ. V lost 4 bases to trimming and J lost 5 bases, with 18 bases between them. The DNA read from the CDR3 is TGCGCCAGCAGCAGAAAAGGGTCGGGGGAGGAGACC. This sequence encodes CASSRKGSGEET. The full CDR3 protein reads CASSRKGSGEETQYF.

Comments on this clone: The read terminates 3 residues ahead of where the CDR3 ends, so the germline J gene completes it. This rearrangement joins TRBV11-2 to TRBJ1-6; tentatively, D is TRBD1 (6 bases). The CDR3 contains 14 residues. Trimming took off 3 bases at V and 9 bases at J, with 12 bases between the two ends. Looked up from germline, CDR1 is SGHAT and CDR2 is FQNNGV. Here the CDR3 reads CASSFAGVGSPLHF. The sequenced CDR3 bases are TGTGCCAGCAGCTTTGCAGGGGTGGGTTCACCC.